Shown below are 14 T cell receptor beta chains from a single sample sequenced in a study of regulatory T cells in long-lasting Graves disease. Assembly of TCR beta libraries relied on iRepertoire HTBI primers together with Arm-PCR of CDR3 regions. MiXCR, applied by TCRdb to the multiplex PCR reads, yields one record per CDR3 protein. The sample consists of about 660,000 distinct CDR3 sequences, about 32% of them appearing once. Time point given: persistent/refractory GD, antithyroid drugs over 5 years with positive TRAb. Preparation of the TCR library used RNA extracted from PBMCs. The specimen comprised peripheral blood mononuclear cells (PBMCs), sampled when the disease was refractory, from a patient treated with antithyroid drugs. Receptor source: a female donor with Graves disease.

This clonotype has more than one count but fewer than ten. The chain links TRBV6-1 to TRBJ1-1, with TRBD1 identical over 8 bases. Trimming took 7 bases from V and 0 from J; bases not matched to a gene: 13. CDR3 length equals 17 residues. The germline V gene has CDR1 MNHNS and CDR2 SASEGT. The CDR3 nucleotides are TGTGCCAGCACCCAACGTGGGACAGGCCTCATGAACACTGAAGCTTTCTTT. It codes for CASTQRGTGLMNTEAFF.

This chain connects TRBV29-1 to TRBJ1-5; 9 bases match TRBD1. This CDR3 region has 12 residues. Germline V lookup: CDR1 SQVTM, CDR2 ANQGSEA. The CDR3, as DNA: TGCCTCCGACAGGGGGGAGGCCAGCCCCAGCATTTT. It is translated as CLRQGGGQPQHF.

The gene calls are TRBV6-1 and TRBJ1-5, with unresolved D. The germline V gene has CDR1 MNHNS and CDR2 SASEGT. The CDR3 spans 15 residues. V gave up 6 bases and J gave up 2 bases, with 14 bases separating them. Written as DNA, the CDR3 is TGTGCCAGCAGAAGGGCCAGTCAGGGCAATCAGCCCCAGCATTTT. Its translation: CASRRASQGNQPQHF.

This clonotype turned up a few times. For the CDR3, the DNA is TGTGCCATTTCCGGGACCTACAATCAGCCCCAGCATTTT. Translation gives CAISGTYNQPQHF. This chain joins TRBV6-1 and TRBJ1-5; tentative D call: TRBD1 (5 bases). CDR1 and CDR2 from the germline V gene are MNHNS and SASEGT. This CDR3 is 13 amino acids long. The germline V and J ends were trimmed by 10 bases and 3 bases, with 13 bases remaining between them.

Remarks on this clonotype: It may be a read error: a sequence one base away is much more abundant. The CDR3 DNA is TGTGCCAGCACGACCAGGGACGGACCAAACACTGAAGCTTTCTTT. It is translated as CASTTRDGPNTEAFF. This chain uses TRBV28 with TRBJ1-1; perhaps TRBD1 as D (5 bases). The V gene's germline CDR1 is MDHEN and CDR2 SYDVKM. The CDR3 runs to 15 residues. Trimming cost V 7 bases and J 2 bases, with 17 bases left between them.

The chain links TRBV29-1 to TRBJ1-1; tentatively, D is TRBD1 (6 bases). This CDR3 has 13 residues. Germline V gene lookup returns CDR1 SQVTM and CDR2 ANQGSEA. V shed 8 bases and J shed 2 bases, with 15 bases lying between them. The CDR3 here is CSHMRGANTEAFF. The CDR3 DNA follows: TGCAGCCACATGCGGGGGGCCAACACTGAAGCTTTCTTT.

This chain joins TRBV4-1 and TRBJ1-4; 7 nucleotides line up with TRBD1. CDR3 length equals 14 residues. In germline, CDR1 is MGHRA, CDR2 YSYEKL. V lost 2 bases to trimming and J lost 6 bases; unmatched junction nucleotides: 3. The CDR3 region has the DNA TGCGCCAGCAGCCAATATACAGGGGATGAAAAACTGTTTTTT. This translates into CASSQYTGDEKLFF.

This clonotype has just a few counts. J is TRBJ2-2 and V is TRBV3-1; D unresolved. The germline V gene has CDR1 LGHDT and CDR2 YNNKEL (reference sequence). CDR3 size: 12 residues. V lost 4 bases and J 6 bases, leaving 6 bases between the germline ends. The CDR3 coding sequence is TGTGCCAGCAGCCCGTACCCCGGGGAGCTGTTTTTT. Its translation: CASSPYPGELFF.

This clonotype showed up just a few times. This CDR3 reads CASSGTLGESYEQYF. The CDR3 bases are TGTGCCAGCAGTGGTACGTTGGGGGAAAGCTACGAGCAGTACTTC. This sequence joins TRBV27 and TRBJ2-7; tentatively, D is TRBD1 or TRBD2 (5 bases each). The V gene's germline CDR1 is MNHEY and CDR2 SMNVEV (reference sequence). Trimming shortened V by 5 bases and J by 3 bases, and 17 bases separated the two germline ends. CDR3 size: 15 residues.

This clonotype was picked up a small number of times. This chain links TRBV9 with TRBJ2-5; D may be TRBD1 (6 bases). This CDR3 is built from 14 residues. V was trimmed by 0 bases and J by 5 bases, leaving 11 bases between them. Germline lookup yields CDR1 SGDLS and CDR2 YYNGEE. In DNA, the CDR3 is TGTGCCAGCAGCGTAGCTGTGCAGGGGGAGACCCAGTACTTC. This gives the protein CASSVAVQGETQYF. Full variable domain (remainder filled in from reference TRBV9 and TRBJ2-5): DSGVTQTPKHLITATGQRVTLRCSPRSGDLSVYWYQQSLDQGLQFLIQYYNGEERAKGNILERFSAQQFPDLHSELNLSSLELGDSALYFCASSVAVQGETQYFGPGTRLLVL.

J is TRBJ1-1 and V is TRBV7-9; no reliable D call. Germline V CDR1 and CDR2: SEHNR, FQNEAQ (reference sequence). The ends were cut back, 5 bases at V and 7 bases at J, with 14 bases in the middle. This CDR3 region has 13 residues. The CDR3: CASSQTPSGEAFF. CDR3 in DNA: TGTGCCAGCAGCCAAACCCCCTCCGGTGAAGCTTTCTTT.

The genes are TRBV9 and TRBJ1-1; 7 bases are a match to TRBD1. This CDR3 spans 14 amino acids. Germline lookup yields CDR1 SGDLS and CDR2 YYNGEE. The J segment lost 0 bases and the V segment lost 4 bases, leaving 3 bases of the junction unmatched. The CDR3 here is CASSTGQMNTEAFF. CDR3 DNA sequence: TGTGCCAGCAGCACGGGACAGATGAACACTGAAGCTTTCTTT.

V and J are TRBV15 and TRBJ2-7; weak D call: TRBD2 (6 bases). With 4 bases removed from V and 4 bases from J, the gap between germline ends came to 11 bases. The CDR3 runs to 13 residues. Germline V gene lookup returns CDR1 LNHNV and CDR2 YYDKDF (reference sequence). The CDR3 spells CATSTKTSYEQYF. CDR3 nucleotide sequence: TGTGCCACCAGCACCAAGACTAGTTACGAGCAGTACTTC.

For this clonotype: The DNA is left out, because the CDR3 cannot be placed on it with certainty; the CDR3 is given as TCRdb lists it. The chain has TRBV27 and TRBJ1-1; the table's D call of TRBD1 was not tested on the DNA. Germline values: CDR1 MNHEY, CDR2 SMNVEV (reference sequence). The length of the CDR3 is 15 amino acids, counting both ends. The chain's CDR3 is CASSTSGGGPYEAFF.